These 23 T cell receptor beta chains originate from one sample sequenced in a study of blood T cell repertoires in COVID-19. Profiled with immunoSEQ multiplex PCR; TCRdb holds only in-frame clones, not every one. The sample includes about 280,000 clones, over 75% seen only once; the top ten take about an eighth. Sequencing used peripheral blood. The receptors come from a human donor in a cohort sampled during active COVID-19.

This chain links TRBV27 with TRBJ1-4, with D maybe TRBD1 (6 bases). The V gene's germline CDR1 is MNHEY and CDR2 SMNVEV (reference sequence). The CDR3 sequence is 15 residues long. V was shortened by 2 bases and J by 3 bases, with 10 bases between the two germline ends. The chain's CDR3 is CASSLNNRANEKLFF. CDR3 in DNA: TGTGCCAGCAGTTTAAACAACAGGGCTAATGAAAAACTGTTTTTT. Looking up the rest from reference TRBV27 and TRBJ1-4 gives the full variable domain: EAQVTQNPRYLITVTGKKLTVTCSQNMNHEYMSWYRQDPGLGLRQIYYSMNVEVTDKGDVPEGYKVSRKEKRNFPLILESPSPNQTSLYFCASSLNNRANEKLFFGSGTQLSVL.

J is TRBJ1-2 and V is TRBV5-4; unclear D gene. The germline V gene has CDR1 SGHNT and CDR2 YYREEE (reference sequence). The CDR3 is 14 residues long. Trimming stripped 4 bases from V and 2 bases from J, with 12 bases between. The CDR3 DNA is TGTGCCAGCAGCAACGGGGTCGTGAACTATGGCTACACCTTC. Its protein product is CASSNGVVNYGYTF.

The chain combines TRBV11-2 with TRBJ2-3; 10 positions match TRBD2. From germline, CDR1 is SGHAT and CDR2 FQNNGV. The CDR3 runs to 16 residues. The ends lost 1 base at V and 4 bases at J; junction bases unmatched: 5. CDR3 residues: CASSLAGSGRADTQYF. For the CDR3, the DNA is TGTGCCAGCAGCTTAGCGGGCAGCGGGAGGGCAGATACGCAGTATTTT.

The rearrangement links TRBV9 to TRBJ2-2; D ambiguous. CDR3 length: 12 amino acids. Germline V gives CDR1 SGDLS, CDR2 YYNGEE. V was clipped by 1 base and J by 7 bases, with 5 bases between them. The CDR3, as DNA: TGTGCCAGCAGCGTAAATCGCGGGGAGCTGTTTTTT. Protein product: CASSVNRGELFF.

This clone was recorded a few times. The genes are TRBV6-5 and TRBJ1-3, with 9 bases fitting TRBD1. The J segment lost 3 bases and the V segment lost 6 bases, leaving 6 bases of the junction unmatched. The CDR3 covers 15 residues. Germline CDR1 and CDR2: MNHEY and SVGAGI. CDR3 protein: CASSLQGAYGNTIYF. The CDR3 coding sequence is TGTGCCAGCAGCCTACAGGGGGCATATGGAAACACCATATATTTT.

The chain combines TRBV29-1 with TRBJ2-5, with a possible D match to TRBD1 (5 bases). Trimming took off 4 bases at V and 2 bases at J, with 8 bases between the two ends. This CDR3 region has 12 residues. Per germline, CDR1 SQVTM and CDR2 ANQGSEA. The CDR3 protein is CSVVGQQETQYF. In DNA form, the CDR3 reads TGCAGCGTTGTGGGGCAGCAAGAGACCCAGTACTTC.

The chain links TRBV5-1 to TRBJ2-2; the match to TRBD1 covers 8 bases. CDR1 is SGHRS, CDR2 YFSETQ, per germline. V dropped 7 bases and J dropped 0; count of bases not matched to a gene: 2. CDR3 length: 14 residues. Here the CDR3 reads CASGDRTNTGELFF. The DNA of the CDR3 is TGCGCCAGCGGGGACAGGACGAACACCGGGGAGCTGTTTTTT.

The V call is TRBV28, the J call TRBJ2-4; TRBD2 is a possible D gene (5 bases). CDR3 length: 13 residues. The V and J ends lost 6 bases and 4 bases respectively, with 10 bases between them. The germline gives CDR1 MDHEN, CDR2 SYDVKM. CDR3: CASRSGNKNIQYF. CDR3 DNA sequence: TGTGCCAGCAGATCGGGGAATAAAAACATTCAGTACTTC.

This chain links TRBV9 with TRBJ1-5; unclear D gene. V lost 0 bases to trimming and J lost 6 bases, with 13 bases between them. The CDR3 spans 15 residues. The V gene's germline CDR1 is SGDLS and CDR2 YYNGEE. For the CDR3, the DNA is TGTGCCAGCAGCGTAGGAGGTCTGAGCTTTCAGCCCCAGCATTTT. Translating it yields CASSVGGLSFQPQHF.

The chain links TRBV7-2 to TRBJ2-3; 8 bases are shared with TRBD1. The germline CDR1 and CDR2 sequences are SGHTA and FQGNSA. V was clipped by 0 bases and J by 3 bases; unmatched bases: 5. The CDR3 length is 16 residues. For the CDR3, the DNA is TGTGCCAGCAGCTTAGCCCCCAGGGGGCGAACAGATACGCAGTATTTT. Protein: CASSLAPRGRTDTQYF.

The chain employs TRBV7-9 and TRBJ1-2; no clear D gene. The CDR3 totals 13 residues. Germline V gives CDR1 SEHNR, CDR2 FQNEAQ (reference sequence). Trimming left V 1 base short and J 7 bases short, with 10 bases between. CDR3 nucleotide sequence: TGTGCCAGCAGCTTAGTTGGGCCTCCTGGCTACACCTTC. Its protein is CASSLVGPPGYTF. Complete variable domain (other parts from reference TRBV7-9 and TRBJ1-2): DTGVSQNPRHKITKRGQNVTFRCDPISEHNRLYWYRQTLGQGPEFLTYFQNEAQLEKSRLLSDRFSAERPKGSFSTLEIQRTEQGDSAMYLCASSLVGPPGYTFGSGTRLTVV.

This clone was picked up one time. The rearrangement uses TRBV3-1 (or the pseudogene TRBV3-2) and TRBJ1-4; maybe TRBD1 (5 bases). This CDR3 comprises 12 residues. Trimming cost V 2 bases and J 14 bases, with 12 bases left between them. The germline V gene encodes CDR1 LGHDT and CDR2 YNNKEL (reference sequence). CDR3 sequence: CASSQQGGKLFF. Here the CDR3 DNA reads TGTGCCAGCAGCCAACAGGGAGGGAAGCTGTTTTTT.

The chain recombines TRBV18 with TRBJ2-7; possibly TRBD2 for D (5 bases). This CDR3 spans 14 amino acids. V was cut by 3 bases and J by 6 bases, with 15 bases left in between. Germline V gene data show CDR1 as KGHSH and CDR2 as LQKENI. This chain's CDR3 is CASSPLRETIEQYF. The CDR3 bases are TGTGCCAGCTCACCGTTACGGGAAACCATCGAGCAGTACTTC.

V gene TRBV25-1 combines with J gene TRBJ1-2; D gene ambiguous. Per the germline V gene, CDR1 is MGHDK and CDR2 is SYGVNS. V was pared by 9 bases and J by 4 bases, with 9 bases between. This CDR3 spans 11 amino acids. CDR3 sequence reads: CASSFSYGYTF. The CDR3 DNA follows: TGTGCCAGTTCGTTCTCCTATGGCTACACCTTC.

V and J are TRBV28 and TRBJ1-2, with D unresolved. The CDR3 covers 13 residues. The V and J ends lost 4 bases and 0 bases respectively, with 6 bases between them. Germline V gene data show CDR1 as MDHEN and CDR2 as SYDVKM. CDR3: CASSSGTNYGYTF. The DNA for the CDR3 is TGTGCCAGCAGTTCCGGGACTAACTATGGCTACACCTTC.

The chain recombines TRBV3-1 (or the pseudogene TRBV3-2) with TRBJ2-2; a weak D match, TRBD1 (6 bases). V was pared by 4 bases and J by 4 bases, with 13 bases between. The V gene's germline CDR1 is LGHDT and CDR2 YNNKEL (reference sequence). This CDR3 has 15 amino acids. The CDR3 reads CASSPAGAVTGELFF. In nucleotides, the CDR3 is TGTGCCAGCAGCCCAGCAGGGGCGGTCACCGGGGAGCTGTTTTTT.

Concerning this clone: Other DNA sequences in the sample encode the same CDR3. This chain's CDR3 is CASSRDRENSPLHF. The CDR3, as DNA: TGTGCCAGCTCAAGGGACAGGGAAAACTCACCCCTCCACTTT. The chain combines TRBV18 with TRBJ1-6, with 9 positions matching TRBD1. J gave up 10 bases and V 5 bases, and 6 bases lay outside the gene matches. This CDR3 contains 14 residues. Germline CDR1 KGHSH, CDR2 LQKENI. Full variable domain (missing parts from reference TRBV18 and TRBJ1-6): NAGVMQNPRHLVRRRGQEARLRCSPMKGHSHVYWYRQLPEEGLKFMVYLQKENIIDESGMPKERFSAEFPKEGPSILRIQQVVRGDSAAYFCASSRDRENSPLHFGNGTRLTVT.

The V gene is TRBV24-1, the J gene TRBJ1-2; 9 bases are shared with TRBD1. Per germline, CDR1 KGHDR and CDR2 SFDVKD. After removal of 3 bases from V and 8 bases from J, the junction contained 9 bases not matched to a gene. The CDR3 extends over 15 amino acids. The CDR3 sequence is CATSDAGTGSSGYTF. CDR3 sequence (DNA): TGTGCCACCAGTGATGCCGGGACAGGGTCGTCCGGCTACACCTTC.

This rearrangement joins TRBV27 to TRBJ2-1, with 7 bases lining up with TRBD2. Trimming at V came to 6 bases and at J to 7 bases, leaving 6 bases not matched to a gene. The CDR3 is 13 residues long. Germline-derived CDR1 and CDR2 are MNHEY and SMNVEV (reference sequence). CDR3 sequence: CASRAGVSNEQFF. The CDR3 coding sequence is TGTGCCAGCAGGGCGGGAGTAAGTAATGAGCAGTTCTTC.

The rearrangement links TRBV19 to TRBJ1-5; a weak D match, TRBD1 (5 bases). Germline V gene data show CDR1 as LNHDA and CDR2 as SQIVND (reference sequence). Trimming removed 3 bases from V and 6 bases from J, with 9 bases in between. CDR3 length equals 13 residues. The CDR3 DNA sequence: TGTGCCAGTAGTATCGGCGGGGGTCAGCCCCAGCATTTT. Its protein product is CASSIGGGQPQHF.

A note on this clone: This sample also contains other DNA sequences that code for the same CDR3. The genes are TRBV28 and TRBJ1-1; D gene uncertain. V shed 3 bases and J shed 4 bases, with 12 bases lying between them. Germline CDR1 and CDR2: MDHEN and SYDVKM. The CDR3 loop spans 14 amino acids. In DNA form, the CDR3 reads TGTGCCAGCAGTTTTGGAGGTGGTGGCACTGAAGCTTTCTTT. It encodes CASSFGGGGTEAFF.

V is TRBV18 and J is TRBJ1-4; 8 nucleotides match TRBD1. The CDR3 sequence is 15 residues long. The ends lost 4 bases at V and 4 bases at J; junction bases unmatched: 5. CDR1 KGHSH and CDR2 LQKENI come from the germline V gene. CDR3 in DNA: TGTGCCAGCTCACAGGACAGGGCCTTTAATGAAAAACTGTTTTTT. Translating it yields CASSQDRAFNEKLFF.

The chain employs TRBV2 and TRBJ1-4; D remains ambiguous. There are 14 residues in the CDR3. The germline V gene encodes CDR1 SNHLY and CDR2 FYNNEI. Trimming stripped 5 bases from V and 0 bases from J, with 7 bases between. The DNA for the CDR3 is TGTGCCAGCAGTTTAGTTGCAACTAATGAAAAACTGTTTTTT. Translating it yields CASSLVATNEKLFF.